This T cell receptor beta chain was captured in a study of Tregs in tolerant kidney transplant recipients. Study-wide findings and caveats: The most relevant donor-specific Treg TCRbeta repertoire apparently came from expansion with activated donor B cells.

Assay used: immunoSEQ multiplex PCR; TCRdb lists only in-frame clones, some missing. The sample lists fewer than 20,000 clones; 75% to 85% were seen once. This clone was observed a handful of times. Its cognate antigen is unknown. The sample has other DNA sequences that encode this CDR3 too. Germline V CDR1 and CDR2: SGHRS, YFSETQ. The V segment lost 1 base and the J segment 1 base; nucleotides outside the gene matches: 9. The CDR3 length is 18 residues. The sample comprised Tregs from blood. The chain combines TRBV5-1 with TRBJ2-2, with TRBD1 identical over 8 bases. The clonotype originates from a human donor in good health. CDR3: CASSLRTGGRGNTGELFF. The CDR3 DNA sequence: TGCGCCAGCAGCTTGCGTACAGGGGGTCGGGGGAACACCGGGGAGCTGTTTTTT.